The following is a TCR beta chain sequence with its context. The sample is drawn from a study of blood T cell repertoires in COVID-19. Study background: Sites across the United States, Italy and Spain contributed samples from acute and convalescent COVID-19.

Trimming pared 0 bases from V and 0 bases from J, leaving 6 bases between. Germline CDR1 SGHTA, CDR2 FQGNSA. CDR3 length: 15 residues. As processed by the authors: The assay estimated nucleated cells by amplifying reference gene primers. Assay: immunoSEQ multiplex PCR; the TCRdb copy retains only in-frame clones and omits some. That table is the source of V, J and clone size, and D and trimming were worked out from the DNA. The sample lists 250,000 to 400,000 clones; about 85% were seen once. Cohort assignment relied on participant-reported clinical history. The rearrangement joins TRBV7-2 to TRBJ1-5, with a tentative D call TRBD1 (5 bases). The sequence was collected from a woman between 25 and 40 years old who had been exposed to COVID-19. The sequenced sample was PBMCs or T cells enriched from blood (not recorded which). The CDR3 coding sequence is TGTGCCAGCAGCTTAGCAGGGGTTAGCAATCAGCCCCAGCATTTT. It codes for CASSLAGVSNQPQHF.